This entry lists 29 T cell receptor beta chains sequenced from one sample in a study of neurological immune-mediated disorders. One entry per CDR3 protein, called by TCRdb with MiXCR from the 5' RACE reads. The sample has roughly 65,000 distinct CDR3 sequences, roughly 5.6% seen once; the top ten hold about 5.3%. Sequenced input: PBMCs. All receptors come from a human donor with multiple sclerosis. The donor label of this sample is uncertain.

This clonotype was counted ten times or more. The J gene is TRBJ1-2, the V gene TRBV29-1; TRBD1 aligns across 10 bases. The junction had 5 bases not matched to a gene; V was cut back by 8 bases and J by 8 bases. The CDR3 has 11 residues. Per the germline V gene, CDR1 is SQVTM and CDR2 is ANQGSEA. CDR3 protein: CSPGTGEGYTF. CDR3 coding DNA: TGCAGCCCGGGGACAGGGGAAGGCTACACCTTC.

This clonotype came up many times. The chain has TRBV5-1 and TRBJ2-7; 10 nucleotides agree with TRBD1. The CDR3 is made up of 16 amino acids. V shed 6 bases, J shed 3 bases, and the junction held 12 bases outside the gene matches. Germline assignment: CDR1 SGHRS and CDR2 YFSETQ. The CDR3 nucleotides read TGCGCCAGCACCCCATTTCGCGGACAGGGGGACTACGAGCAGTACTTC. Translating it yields CASTPFRGQGDYEQYF. The full variable domain, its missing parts supplied by reference TRBV5-1 and TRBJ2-7, is KAGVTQTPRYLIKTRGQQVTLSCSPISGHRSVSWYQQTPGQGLQFLFEYFSETQRNKGNFPGRFSGRQFSNSRSEMNVSTLELGDSALYLCASTPFRGQGDYEQYFGPGTRLTVT.

This clonotype showed up many times. V is TRBV7-2 and J is TRBJ1-2, with D tentatively TRBD1 (5 bases). Germline V gives CDR1 SGHTA, CDR2 FQGNSA. The CDR3 consists of 12 residues. Trimming took off 3 bases at V and 8 bases at J, with 10 bases between the two ends. CDR3 protein: CASSLDIGGYTF. As DNA, the CDR3 is TGTGCCAGCAGCTTGGACATCGGGGGCTACACCTTC.

The chain has TRBV5-5 and TRBJ1-1; perhaps TRBD1 as D (6 bases). V lost 1 base, J lost 7 bases, and 20 bases lay in between. Germline CDR1 reads SGHKS; CDR2 reads YYEKEE (reference sequence). The CDR3 is made up of 16 amino acids. The CDR3 here is CASSLRFTQGPNEAFF. CDR3 nucleotides: TGTGCCAGCAGCTTGCGATTTACCCAGGGGCCTAATGAAGCTTTCTTT.

This clonotype was seen many times. The chain combines TRBV20-1 with TRBJ2-5; 7 positions agree with TRBD1. This CDR3 is built from 15 residues. V gave up 1 base and J gave up 2 bases; unmatched junction bases: 7. The V gene's germline CDR1 is DFQATT and CDR2 SNEGSKA (reference sequence). CDR3 DNA: TGCAGTGCTAGAGCGCACAAGGGGGCTCAAGAGACCCAGTACTTC. Its translation: CSARAHKGAQETQYF.

This clonotype was seen many times. The chain employs TRBV5-6 and TRBJ2-7, with 7 bases lining up with TRBD1. V was clipped by 3 bases and J by 0 bases; unmatched bases: 6. The length of the CDR3 is 15 residues. Looked up from germline, CDR1 is SGHDT and CDR2 is YYEEEE. CDR3 loop: CASSYSGTDSYEQYF. The CDR3 DNA reads TGTGCCAGCAGCTATTCCGGGACAGACTCCTACGAGCAGTACTTC.

This clonotype came up many times. V is TRBV5-1 and J is TRBJ1-4, with D unclear. V was shortened by 4 bases and J by 2 bases, with 12 bases between the two germline ends. The CDR3 loop spans 15 amino acids. Germline values: CDR1 SGHRS, CDR2 YFSETQ. The DNA of the CDR3 is TGCGCCAGCAGCGGCTCTGGGGTGACTAATGAAAAACTGTTTTTT. Translation gives CASSGSGVTNEKLFF.

This clonotype appeared many times. The chain joins TRBV7-9 to TRBJ2-7; D gene unclear. CDR1 and CDR2 (germline): SEHNR, FQNEAQ (reference sequence). The length of the CDR3 is 13 residues. Trimming took off 8 bases at V and 3 bases at J, with 14 bases between the two ends. CDR3: CASSPEGLYEQYF. DNA of the CDR3: TGTGCCAGCTCCCCCGAAGGGCTCTACGAGCAGTACTTC. Full variable domain (missing parts from reference TRBV7-9 and TRBJ2-7): DTGVSQNPRHKITKRGQNVTFRCDPISEHNRLYWYRQTLGQGPEFLTYFQNEAQLEKSRLLSDRFSAERPKGSFSTLEIQRTEQGDSAMYLCASSPEGLYEQYFGPGTRLTVT.

This clonotype occurred many times. This rearrangement joins TRBV5-1 to TRBJ2-3; 7 nucleotides agree with TRBD1. The V segment lost 4 bases and the J segment 4 bases; nucleotides outside the gene matches: 6. The CDR3 has 14 amino acids. Germline-derived CDR1 and CDR2 are SGHRS and YFSETQ. The DNA for the CDR3 is TGCGCCAGCAGCAAAACAGGGGCCGCAGATACGCAGTATTTT. Its translation: CASSKTGAADTQYF.

This clonotype came up many times. V gene TRBV5-1 combines with J gene TRBJ2-2; D gene ambiguous. The V end lost 0 bases, the J end lost 4 bases, and 10 bases lay between the germline ends. The CDR3 runs 15 residues. Looked up from germline, CDR1 is SGHRS and CDR2 is YFSETQ. The CDR3 nucleotides read TGCGCCAGCAGCTTGGAAGTGTTTGTCACCGGGGAGCTGTTTTTT. Its protein product is CASSLEVFVTGELFF. The variable domain in full, completed from reference TRBV5-1 and TRBJ2-2, reads KAGVTQTPRYLIKTRGQQVTLSCSPISGHRSVSWYQQTPGQGLQFLFEYFSETQRNKGNFPGRFSGRQFSNSRSEMNVSTLELGDSALYLCASSLEVFVTGELFFGEGSRLTVL.

This clonotype was seen many times. The rearrangement links TRBV5-6 to TRBJ1-2; the D is unclear. Germline V CDR1 and CDR2: SGHDT, YYEEEE. The CDR3 sequence is 13 residues long. Trimming took 0 bases from V and 5 from J, leaving 8 bases between them. The CDR3 DNA is TGTGCCAGCAGCTTGGAGCGAGTGTATGGCTACACCTTC. This sequence encodes CASSLERVYGYTF.

The sample holds many counts of this clonotype. The genes are TRBV5-5 and TRBJ2-1; 9 bases line up with TRBD1. V gave up 0 bases and J gave up 4 bases; unmatched junction bases: 5. Germline values: CDR1 SGHKS, CDR2 YYEKEE (reference sequence). This CDR3 region has 16 residues. The CDR3 DNA sequence: TGTGCCAGCAGCTTGGCTAGGGGACAGGGATACAATGAGCAGTTCTTC. Translating gives CASSLARGQGYNEQFF.

This clonotype showed up just a few times. J is TRBJ2-1 and V is TRBV27, with 10 bases matching TRBD1. This CDR3 is 15 amino acids long. V was clipped by 5 bases and J by 8 bases; unmatched bases: 9. Germline V lookup: CDR1 MNHEY, CDR2 SMNVEV (reference sequence). The CDR3 region is CASSPLTGGQDEQFF. CDR3 nucleotides: TGTGCCAGCAGTCCCCTGACAGGGGGCCAGGATGAGCAGTTCTTC.

This clonotype appeared many times. V gene TRBV2 combines with J gene TRBJ1-5; D call uncertain. CDR3 size: 12 residues. Germline V gene data show CDR1 as SNHLY and CDR2 as FYNNEI. The V and J ends lost 1 base and 7 bases respectively, with 5 bases between them. The CDR3 reads CASSEVGQPQHF. CDR3 DNA: TGTGCCAGCAGTGAAGTAGGACAGCCCCAGCATTTT.

This clonotype was counted at least ten times. The chain has TRBV5-1 and TRBJ1-4; 9 nucleotides match TRBD1. There are 14 residues in the CDR3. The V segment lost 2 bases and the J segment 6 bases; nucleotides outside the gene matches: 2. Looked up from germline, CDR1 is SGHRS and CDR2 is YFSETQ. CDR3 residues: CASSFGQGYEKLFF. The CDR3 DNA sequence: TGCGCCAGCAGCTTCGGACAGGGGTATGAAAAACTGTTTTTT.

This clonotype was observed many times. The J gene is TRBJ1-1, the V gene TRBV7-3; D is undetermined. With 6 bases removed from V and 1 base from J, the gap between germline ends came to 9 bases. In germline, CDR1 is SGHTA, CDR2 FQGTGA. CDR3 length equals 13 residues. The CDR3 sequence is CASRLTRNTEAFF. DNA of the CDR3: TGTGCCAGCAGACTGACCAGGAACACTGAAGCTTTCTTT.

The sample holds many counts of this clonotype. The rearrangement uses TRBV5-1 and TRBJ2-2, with D perhaps matching TRBD1 (6 bases). This CDR3 spans 17 amino acids. V lost 4 bases and J 4 bases, leaving 20 bases between the germline ends. Germline CDR1 is SGHRS and CDR2 is YFSETQ. The CDR3 loop is CASSPLRGQGSTGELFF. The CDR3 coding sequence is TGCGCCAGCAGCCCCCTCAGAGGGCAGGGGAGCACCGGGGAGCTGTTTTTT.

In this sample, this clonotype turned up many times. This rearrangement joins TRBV5-1 to TRBJ1-1, with D perhaps matching TRBD1 (6 bases). Germline CDR1 reads SGHRS; CDR2 reads YFSETQ. The CDR3 contains 11 residues. V gave up 1 base and J gave up 11 bases, with 9 bases separating them. The CDR3 DNA sequence: TGCGCCAGCAGCTTGAACAGGGTCGCTTTCTTT. Protein sequence: CASSLNRVAFF.

At least ten counts were recorded for this clonotype. This chain joins TRBV19 and TRBJ1-1; D gene uncertain. Trimming shortened V by 7 bases and J by 0 bases, and 9 bases separated the two germline ends. Germline V lookup: CDR1 LNHDA, CDR2 SQIVND (reference sequence). CDR3 length equals 13 residues. CDR3 protein: CASTRQLNTEAFF. CDR3 nucleotides: TGTGCCAGTACGCGACAATTGAACACTGAAGCTTTCTTT.

This clonotype was found many times. The V call is TRBV3-1, the J call TRBJ2-3, with TRBD2 matching over 10 bases. The CDR3 runs to 16 residues. V lost 2 bases, J lost 2 bases, and 4 bases stayed unmatched. Germline values: CDR1 LGHDT, CDR2 YNNKEL (reference sequence). For the CDR3, the DNA is TGTGCCAGCAGCCAATACCTAGCGGGGGTCACAGATACGCAGTATTTT. This sequence encodes CASSQYLAGVTDTQYF.

This clonotype was counted ten times or more. The rearrangement joins TRBV7-9 to TRBJ1-2; D remains unclear. This CDR3 has 13 amino acids. Trimming took off 0 bases at V and 8 bases at J, with 10 bases between the two ends. The germline gives CDR1 SEHNR, CDR2 FQNEAQ (reference sequence). This chain's CDR3 is CASSLALLRGYTF. The CDR3 nucleotides read TGTGCCAGCAGCTTAGCCTTGCTGAGAGGCTACACCTTC.

Ten or more counts support this clonotype. This chain links TRBV27 with TRBJ2-6, with D tentatively TRBD1 (5 bases). Between the trimmed V and J ends, which lost 6 bases and 0 bases, there was a span of 9 bases. The CDR3 length is 15 residues. CDR1 and CDR2 (germline): MNHEY, SMNVEV (reference sequence). Here the CDR3 reads CASRTDSSGANVLTF. CDR3 in DNA: TGTGCCAGCAGAACCGACAGCTCTGGGGCCAACGTCCTGACTTTC. The variable domain in full, completed from reference TRBV27 and TRBJ2-6, reads EAQVTQNPRYLITVTGKKLTVTCSQNMNHEYMSWYRQDPGLGLRQIYYSMNVEVTDKGDVPEGYKVSRKEKRNFPLILESPSPNQTSLYFCASRTDSSGANVLTFGAGSRLTVL.

This clonotype was recorded at least ten times. The CDR3 DNA is TGCGCCAGCAGCCCCTTGAACATGAACACTGAAGCTTTCTTT. Translated: CASSPLNMNTEAFF. The chain employs TRBV5-1 and TRBJ1-1; D is ambiguous. Germline V CDR1 and CDR2: SGHRS, YFSETQ. V lost 4 bases, J lost 0 bases, and 10 bases lay in between. The CDR3 totals 14 residues.

This clonotype was observed many times. The DNA for the CDR3 is TGTGCCAGCAGCTGGGGACTAGCGGGGGACAATGAGCAGTTCTTC. Its protein is CASSWGLAGDNEQFF. This rearrangement joins TRBV5-4 to TRBJ2-1, with TRBD2 matching 14 bases. The ends lost 3 bases at V and 5 bases at J; junction bases unmatched: 1. The V gene's germline CDR1 is SGHNT and CDR2 YYREEE (reference sequence). The CDR3 runs 15 residues.

The genes are TRBV7-9 and TRBJ2-3; 12 bases fit TRBD2. With V trimmed by 5 bases and J by 4 bases, 10 bases remained unmatched. Germline CDR1 reads SEHNR; CDR2 reads FQNEAQ (reference sequence). This CDR3 spans 17 amino acids. CDR3 bases: TGTGCCAGCAGCCCTCGCTTGACTAGCGGGGGCGCAGATACGCAGTATTTT. Translating gives CASSPRLTSGGADTQYF.

Many counts were recorded for this clonotype. This sequence joins TRBV10-2 and TRBJ1-4, with D uncertain. CDR1 WSHSY and CDR2 SAAADI come from the germline V gene. The ends were cut back, 3 bases at V and 4 bases at J, with 21 bases in the middle. The CDR3 contains 18 residues. CDR3 bases: TGCGCCAGCAGTGACCCGTTCCTACTAACCTCGCGTAATGAAAAACTGTTTTTT. Its protein product is CASSDPFLLTSRNEKLFF.

This clonotype was observed many times. The chain combines TRBV7-8 with TRBJ2-1; 8 bases map to TRBD2. Germline loops: CDR1 SGHVS, CDR2 FQNEAQ. J gave up 5 bases and V 1 base, and 4 bases lay outside the gene matches. CDR3 length equals 15 residues. Written as DNA, the CDR3 is TGTGCCAGCAGCTTAGGCGGGGGGAGACACAATGAGCAGTTCTTC. This sequence encodes CASSLGGGRHNEQFF.

This clonotype occurred many times. The J gene is TRBJ1-2, the V gene TRBV6-5; tentatively, D is TRBD1 (5 bases). Trimming removed 6 bases at V and 0 bases at J, with 17 bases between. The CDR3 length is 16 residues. Germline V lookup: CDR1 MNHEY, CDR2 SVGAGI. The CDR3 is CASRKSGGTSNYGYTF. For the CDR3, the DNA is TGTGCCAGCAGAAAATCGGGGGGTACCTCTAACTATGGCTACACCTTC.

There are many counts of this clonotype. V and J are TRBV5-1 and TRBJ2-1; the match to TRBD1 covers 9 bases. The CDR3 loop spans 14 amino acids. V dropped 4 bases and J dropped 7; count of bases not matched to a gene: 6. CDR1 SGHRS and CDR2 YFSETQ come from the germline V gene. DNA for the CDR3: TGCGCCAGCAGCCAACAGGGGGCTTCTAATGAGCAGTTCTTC. The encoded protein is CASSQQGASNEQFF.